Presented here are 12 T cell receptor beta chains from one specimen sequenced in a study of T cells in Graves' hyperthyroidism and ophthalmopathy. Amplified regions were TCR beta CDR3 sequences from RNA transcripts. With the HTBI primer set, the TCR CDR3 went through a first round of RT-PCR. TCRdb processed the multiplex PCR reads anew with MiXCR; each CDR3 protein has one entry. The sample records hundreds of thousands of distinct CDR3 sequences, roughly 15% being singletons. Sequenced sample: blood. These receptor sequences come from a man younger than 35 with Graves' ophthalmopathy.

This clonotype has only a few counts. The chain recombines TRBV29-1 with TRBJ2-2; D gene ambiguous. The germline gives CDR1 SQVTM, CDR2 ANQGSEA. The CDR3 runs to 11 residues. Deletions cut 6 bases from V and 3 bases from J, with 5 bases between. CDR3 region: CSVLYTGELFF. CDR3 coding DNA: TGCAGCGTCTTATACACCGGGGAGCTGTTTTTT.

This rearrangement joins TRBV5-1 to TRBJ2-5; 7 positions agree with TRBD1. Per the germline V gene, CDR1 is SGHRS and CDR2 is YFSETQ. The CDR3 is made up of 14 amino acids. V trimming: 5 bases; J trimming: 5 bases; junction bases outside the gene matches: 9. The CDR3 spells CASRVRQGWETQYF. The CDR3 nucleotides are TGCGCCAGCAGGGTCCGACAGGGTTGGGAGACCCAGTACTTC.

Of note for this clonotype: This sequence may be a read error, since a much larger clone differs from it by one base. The CDR3 coding sequence is TGCGTCAGCAGCCCCCGGGTAGGAGGGTCCTACGAGCAGTACTTC. Protein sequence: CVSSPRVGGSYEQYF. The chain is built from TRBV5-1 and TRBJ2-7; D possibly corresponds to TRBD2 (6 bases). Germline V CDR1 and CDR2: SGHRS, YFSETQ. The CDR3 loop spans 15 amino acids.

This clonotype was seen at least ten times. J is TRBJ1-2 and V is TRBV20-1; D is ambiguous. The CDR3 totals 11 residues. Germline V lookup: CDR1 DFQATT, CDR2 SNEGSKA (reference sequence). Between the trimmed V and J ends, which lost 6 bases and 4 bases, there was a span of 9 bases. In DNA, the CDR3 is TGCAGTGCCCGGGGAACCTATGGCTACACCTTC. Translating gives CSARGTYGYTF.

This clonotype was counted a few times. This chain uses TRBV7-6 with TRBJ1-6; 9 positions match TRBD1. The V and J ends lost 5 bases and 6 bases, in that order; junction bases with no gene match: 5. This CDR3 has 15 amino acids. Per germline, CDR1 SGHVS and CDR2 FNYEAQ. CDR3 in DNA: TGTGCCAGCAGCCTTGGACAGGGGTTTAATTCACCCCTCCACTTT. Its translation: CASSLGQGFNSPLHF.

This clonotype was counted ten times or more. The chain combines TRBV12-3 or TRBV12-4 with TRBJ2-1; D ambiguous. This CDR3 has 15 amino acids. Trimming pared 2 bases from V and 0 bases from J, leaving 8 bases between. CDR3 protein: CASSLWVYSYNEQFF. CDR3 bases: TGTGCCAGCAGTTTATGGGTGTACTCCTACAATGAGCAGTTCTTC.

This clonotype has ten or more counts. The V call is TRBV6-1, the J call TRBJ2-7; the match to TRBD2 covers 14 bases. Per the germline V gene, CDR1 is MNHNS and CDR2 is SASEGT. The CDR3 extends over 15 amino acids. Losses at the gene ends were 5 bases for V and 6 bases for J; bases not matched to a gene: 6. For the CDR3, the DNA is TGTGCCAGCAGTACCGGGACTAGCGGGAGTGGCGAGCAGTACTTC. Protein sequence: CASSTGTSGSGEQYF.

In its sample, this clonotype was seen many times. This CDR3 reads CASRRQGSGANVLTF. CDR3 in DNA: TGTGCCAGCAGACGACAGGGATCCGGGGCCAACGTCCTGACTTTC. The chain combines TRBV12-3 or TRBV12-4 with TRBJ2-6; the match to TRBD1 covers 7 bases. Trimming took 6 bases from V and 4 from J; bases not matched to a gene: 6. There are 15 residues in the CDR3.

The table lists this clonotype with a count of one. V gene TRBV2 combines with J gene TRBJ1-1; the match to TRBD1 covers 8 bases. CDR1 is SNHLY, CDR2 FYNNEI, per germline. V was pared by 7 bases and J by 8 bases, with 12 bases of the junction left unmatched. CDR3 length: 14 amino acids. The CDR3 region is CASNVQGVGTEAFF. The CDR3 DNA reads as TGTGCCAGCAATGTACAGGGGGTCGGCACCGAAGCTTTCTTT.

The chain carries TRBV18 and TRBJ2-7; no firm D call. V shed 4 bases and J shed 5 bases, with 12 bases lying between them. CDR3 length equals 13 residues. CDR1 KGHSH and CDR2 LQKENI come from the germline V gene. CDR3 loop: CASSLPGGNEQYF. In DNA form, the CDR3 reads TGTGCCAGCTCACTACCAGGTGGAAACGAGCAGTACTTC.

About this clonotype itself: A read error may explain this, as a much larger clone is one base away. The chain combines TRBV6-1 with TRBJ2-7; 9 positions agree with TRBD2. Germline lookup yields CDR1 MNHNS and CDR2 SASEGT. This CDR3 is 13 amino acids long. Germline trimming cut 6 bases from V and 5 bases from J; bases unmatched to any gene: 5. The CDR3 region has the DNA TGTGCCAGCAGGTCCGGGACTAGCAACGAGCAGTACTTC. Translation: CASRSGTSNEQYF.

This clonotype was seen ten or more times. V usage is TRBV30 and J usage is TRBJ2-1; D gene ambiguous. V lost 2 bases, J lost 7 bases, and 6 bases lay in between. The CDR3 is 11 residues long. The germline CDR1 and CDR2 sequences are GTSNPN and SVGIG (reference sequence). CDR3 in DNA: TGTGCCTGGAGTCTAGATAATGAGCAGTTCTTC. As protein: CAWSLDNEQFF.